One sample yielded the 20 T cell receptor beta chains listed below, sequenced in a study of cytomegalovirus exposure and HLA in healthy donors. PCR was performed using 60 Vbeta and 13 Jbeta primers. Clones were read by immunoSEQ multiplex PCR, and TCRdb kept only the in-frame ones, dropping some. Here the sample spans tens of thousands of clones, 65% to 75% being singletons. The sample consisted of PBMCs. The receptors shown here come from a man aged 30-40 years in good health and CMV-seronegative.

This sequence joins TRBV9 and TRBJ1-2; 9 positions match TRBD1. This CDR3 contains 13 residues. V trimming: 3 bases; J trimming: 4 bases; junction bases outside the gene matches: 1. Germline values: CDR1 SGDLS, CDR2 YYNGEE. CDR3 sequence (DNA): TGTGCCAGCAGCGCGACAGGGGGCTATGGCTACACCTTC. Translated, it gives CASSATGGYGYTF.

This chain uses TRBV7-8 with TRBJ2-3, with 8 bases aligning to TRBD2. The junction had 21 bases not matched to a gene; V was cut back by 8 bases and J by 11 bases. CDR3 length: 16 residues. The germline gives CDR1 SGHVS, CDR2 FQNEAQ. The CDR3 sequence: CASSRGSGVTLRGQYF. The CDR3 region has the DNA TGTGCCAGCTCCCGGGGTAGCGGGGTTACCCTCAGAGGGCAGTATTTT.

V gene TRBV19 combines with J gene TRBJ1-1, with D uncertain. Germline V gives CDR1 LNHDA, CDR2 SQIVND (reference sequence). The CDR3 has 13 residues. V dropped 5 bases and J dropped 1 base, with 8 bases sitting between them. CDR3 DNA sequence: TGTGCCAGTAGTTATACACCGAACACTGAAGCTTTCTTT. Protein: CASSYTPNTEAFF.

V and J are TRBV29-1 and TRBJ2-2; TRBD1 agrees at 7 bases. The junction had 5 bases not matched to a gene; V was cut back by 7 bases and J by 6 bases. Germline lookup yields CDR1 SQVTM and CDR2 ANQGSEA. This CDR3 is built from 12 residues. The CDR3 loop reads CSARQGSGELFF. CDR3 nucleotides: TGCAGCGCAAGACAGGGTTCCGGGGAGCTGTTTTTT.

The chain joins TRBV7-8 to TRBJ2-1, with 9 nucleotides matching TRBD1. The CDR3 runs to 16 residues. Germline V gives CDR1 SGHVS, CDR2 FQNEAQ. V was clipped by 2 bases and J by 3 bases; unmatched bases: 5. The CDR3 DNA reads TGTGCCAGCAGCTTACCTAGACAGGGGGACTACAATGAGCAGTTCTTC. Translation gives CASSLPRQGDYNEQFF.

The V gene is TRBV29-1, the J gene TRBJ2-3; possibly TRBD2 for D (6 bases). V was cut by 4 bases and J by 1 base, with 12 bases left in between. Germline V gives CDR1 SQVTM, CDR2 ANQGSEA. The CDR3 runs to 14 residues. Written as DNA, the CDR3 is TGCAGCGTTGTACGGGACTGGGGCACAGATACGCAGTATTTT. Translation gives CSVVRDWGTDTQYF.

The CDR3 region has the DNA TGTGCCAGCAGCACCTCTAGCGGGAGTACCGAGCAGTACTTC. Amino acids: CASSTSSGSTEQYF. The rearrangement joins TRBV7-2 to TRBJ2-7; 10 bases line up with TRBD2. The CDR3 spans 14 residues. Germline V gene data show CDR1 as SGHTA and CDR2 as FQGNSA. V dropped 5 bases and J dropped 6; count of bases not matched to a gene: 7.

In DNA form, the CDR3 reads TGTGCCTGGAGCGGACAGGGGACCGGGGAGCTGTTTTTT. As protein: CAWSGQGTGELFF. The chain uses TRBV30 and TRBJ2-2; 9 positions agree with TRBD1. Germline trimming cut 3 bases from V and 5 bases from J; bases unmatched to any gene: 1. The germline CDR1 and CDR2 sequences are GTSNPN and SVGIG (reference sequence). The CDR3 runs to 13 residues.

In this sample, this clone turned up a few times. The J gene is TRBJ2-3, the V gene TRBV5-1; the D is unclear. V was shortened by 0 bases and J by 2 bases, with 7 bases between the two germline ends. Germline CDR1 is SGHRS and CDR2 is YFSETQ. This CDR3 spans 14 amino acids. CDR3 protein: CASSLGRVTDTQYF. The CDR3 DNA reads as TGCGCCAGCAGCTTGGGACGGGTCACAGATACGCAGTATTTT.

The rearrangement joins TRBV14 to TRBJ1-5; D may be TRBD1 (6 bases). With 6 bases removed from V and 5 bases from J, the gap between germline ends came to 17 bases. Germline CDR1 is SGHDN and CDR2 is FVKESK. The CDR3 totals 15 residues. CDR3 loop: CASSRGGVADQPQHF. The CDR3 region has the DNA TGTGCCAGCAGTCGAGGGGGAGTTGCCGATCAGCCCCAGCATTTT.

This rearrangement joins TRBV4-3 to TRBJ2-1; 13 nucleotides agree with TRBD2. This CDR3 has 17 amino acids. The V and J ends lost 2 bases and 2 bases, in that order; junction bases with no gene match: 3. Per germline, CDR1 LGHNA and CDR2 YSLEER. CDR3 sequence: CASSQRLAGGPYNEQFF. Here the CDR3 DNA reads TGCGCCAGCAGCCAACGACTAGCGGGGGGCCCCTACAATGAGCAGTTCTTC.

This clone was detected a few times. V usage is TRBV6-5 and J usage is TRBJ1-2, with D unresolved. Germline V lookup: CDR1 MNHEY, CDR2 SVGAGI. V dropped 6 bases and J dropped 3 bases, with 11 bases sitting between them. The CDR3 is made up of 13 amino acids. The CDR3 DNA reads TGTGCCAGCAGAAGAGACAAGTACTATGGCTACACCTTC. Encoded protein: CASRRDKYYGYTF.

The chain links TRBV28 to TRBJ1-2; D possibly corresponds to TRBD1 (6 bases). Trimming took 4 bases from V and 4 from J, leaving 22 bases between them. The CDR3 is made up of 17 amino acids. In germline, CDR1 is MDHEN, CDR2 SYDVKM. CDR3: CASSSTITGSEIYGYTF. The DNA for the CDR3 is TGTGCCAGCAGTTCCACCATTACAGGGTCCGAAATCTATGGCTACACCTTC.

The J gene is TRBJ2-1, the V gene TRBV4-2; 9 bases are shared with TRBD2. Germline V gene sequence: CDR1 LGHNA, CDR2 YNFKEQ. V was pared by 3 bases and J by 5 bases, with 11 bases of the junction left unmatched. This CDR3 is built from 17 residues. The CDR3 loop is CASSQYDSGSWDNEQFF. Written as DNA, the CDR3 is TGTGCCAGCAGCCAGTACGATAGCGGGAGCTGGGACAATGAGCAGTTCTTC.

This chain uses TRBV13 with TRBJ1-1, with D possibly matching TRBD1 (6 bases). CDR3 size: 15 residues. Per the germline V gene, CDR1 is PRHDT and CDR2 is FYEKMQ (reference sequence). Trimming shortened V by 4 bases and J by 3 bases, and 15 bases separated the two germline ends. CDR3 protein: CASSSPRGGDTEAFF. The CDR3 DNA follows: TGTGCCAGCAGCTCCCCCCGAGGGGGGGACACTGAAGCTTTCTTT.

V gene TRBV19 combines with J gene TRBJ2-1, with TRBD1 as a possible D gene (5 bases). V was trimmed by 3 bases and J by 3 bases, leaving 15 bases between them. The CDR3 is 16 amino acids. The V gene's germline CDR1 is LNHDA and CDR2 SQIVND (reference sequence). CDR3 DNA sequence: TGTGCCAGTAGTATTACCCCGGTCCAGGGCTACAATGAGCAGTTCTTC. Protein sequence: CASSITPVQGYNEQFF.

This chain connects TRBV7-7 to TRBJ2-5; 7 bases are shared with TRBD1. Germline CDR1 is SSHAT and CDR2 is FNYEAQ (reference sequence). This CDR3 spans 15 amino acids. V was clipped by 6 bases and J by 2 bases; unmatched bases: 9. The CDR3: CASSSYSTGQETQYF. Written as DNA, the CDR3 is TGTGCCAGCAGTTCATACTCGACAGGGCAAGAGACCCAGTACTTC.

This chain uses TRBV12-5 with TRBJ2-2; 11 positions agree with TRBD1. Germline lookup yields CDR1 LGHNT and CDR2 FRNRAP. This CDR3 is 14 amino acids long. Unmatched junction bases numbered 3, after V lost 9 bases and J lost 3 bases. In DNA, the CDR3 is TGTGCTAGCCGGACAGGGGGCCACACCGGGGAGCTGTTTTTT. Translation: CASRTGGHTGELFF.

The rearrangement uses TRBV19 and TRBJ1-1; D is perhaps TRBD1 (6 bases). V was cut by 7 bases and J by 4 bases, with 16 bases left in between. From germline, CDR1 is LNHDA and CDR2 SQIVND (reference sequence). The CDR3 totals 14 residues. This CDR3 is CASTDRWTFTEAFF. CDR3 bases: TGTGCCAGTACCGACAGGTGGACTTTCACTGAAGCTTTCTTT.

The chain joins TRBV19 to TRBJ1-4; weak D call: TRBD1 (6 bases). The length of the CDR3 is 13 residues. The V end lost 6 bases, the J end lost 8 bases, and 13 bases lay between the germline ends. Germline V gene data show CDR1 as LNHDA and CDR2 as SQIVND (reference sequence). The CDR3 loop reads CASSRRTEEKLFF. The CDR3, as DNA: TGTGCCAGTAGCAGACGGACAGAGGAAAAACTGTTTTTT.